Presented here are 21 T cell receptor beta chains from one specimen sequenced in a study of T cell responses to AZD1222 COVID-19 vaccine. Some clones are missing from TCRdb's copy, which holds only in-frame ones; the method was immunoSEQ multiplex PCR. The table lists 90,000 to 120,000 clones, approximately 90% of them singletons. The sample here was peripheral blood, taken on day 0 of AZD1222 vaccination. The receptors were sampled from an adult in good health.

This rearrangement joins TRBV7-2 to TRBJ2-5; possible D gene TRBD2, 6 bases. This CDR3 spans 14 amino acids. Trimming removed 2 bases at V and 3 bases at J, with 10 bases between. Per germline, CDR1 SGHTA and CDR2 FQGNSA. This chain's CDR3 is CASSLRASEETQYF. In DNA, the CDR3 is TGTGCCAGCAGCTTAAGAGCTAGCGAAGAGACCCAGTACTTC.

The CDR3 coding sequence is TGTGCCAGTAGTATAGATTGGGAGGCCCAGCATTTT. It is translated as CASSIDWEAQHF. The chain is built from TRBV19 and TRBJ1-5; no definite D call. Trimming shortened V by 0 bases and J by 11 bases, and 8 bases separated the two germline ends. This CDR3 is built from 12 residues. CDR1 and CDR2 from the germline V gene are LNHDA and SQIVND (reference sequence).

This clone was counted a few times. The CDR3 region is CASSLVGVYGNQPQHF. For the CDR3, the DNA is TGTGCCAGCAGCTTGGTGGGTGTGTACGGCAATCAGCCCCAGCATTTT. The chain links TRBV5-5 to TRBJ1-5; D is ambiguous. The CDR3 is 16 residues long. Germline V CDR1 and CDR2: SGHKS, YYEKEE (reference sequence). Trimming removed 0 bases at V and 2 bases at J, with 12 bases between.

This clone was seen only once. The chain recombines TRBV19 with TRBJ2-7, with TRBD1 as a possible D gene (6 bases). V dropped 4 bases and J dropped 5 bases, with 18 bases sitting between them. The CDR3 sequence is 15 residues long. The germline gives CDR1 LNHDA, CDR2 SQIVND (reference sequence). The CDR3 is CASSTMTGQGNEQYF. The CDR3 DNA sequence: TGTGCCAGTAGTACTATGACAGGACAAGGGAACGAGCAGTACTTC.

This clone turned up a few times. The chain joins TRBV4-1 to TRBJ1-6; 8 bases are shared with TRBD1. The junction had 4 bases not matched to a gene; V was cut back by 2 bases and J by 10 bases. Germline V gene data show CDR1 as MGHRA and CDR2 as YSYEKL. The CDR3 is made up of 14 amino acids. CDR3: CASSQRDRQSPLHF. For the CDR3, the DNA is TGCGCCAGCAGCCAACGGGACAGGCAATCACCCCTCCACTTT.

This chain joins TRBV5-4 and TRBJ2-1; the D is unclear. CDR1 and CDR2 (germline): SGHNT, YYREEE (reference sequence). The V gene lost 0 bases and the J gene lost 9 bases, with 16 bases spanning the gap. The CDR3 sequence is 15 residues long. This CDR3 reads CASSLAMRPTGEQFF. The DNA for the CDR3 is TGTGCCAGCAGCTTGGCCATGAGACCCACGGGTGAGCAGTTCTTC.

This clone came up once. This rearrangement joins TRBV30 to TRBJ2-2; possibly TRBD1 for D (6 bases). The germline V and J ends were trimmed by 8 bases and 6 bases, with 10 bases remaining between them. Germline-derived CDR1 and CDR2 are GTSNPN and SVGIG (reference sequence). CDR3 length: 11 amino acids. This CDR3 is CASQGSGELFF. For the CDR3, the DNA is TGTGCCAGCCAGGGGTCCGGGGAGCTGTTTTTT.

The chain joins TRBV4-3 to TRBJ1-5; D is uncertain. The germline gives CDR1 LGHNA, CDR2 YSLEER. Trimming left V 0 bases short and J 7 bases short, with 7 bases between. The CDR3 covers 13 residues. The CDR3: CASSQDREQPQHF. The CDR3 nucleotides read TGCGCCAGCAGCCAAGATCGGGAGCAGCCCCAGCATTTT.

V is TRBV6-1 and J is TRBJ1-5, with D tentatively TRBD1 (5 bases). The germline V gene encodes CDR1 MNHNS and CDR2 SASEGT. This CDR3 is 15 amino acids long. V shed 1 base and J shed 7 bases, with 14 bases lying between them. The CDR3 protein is CASSEVGSGRQPQHF. CDR3 bases: TGTGCCAGCAGTGAAGTGGGGTCAGGGCGGCAGCCCCAGCATTTT.

The chain combines TRBV12-3 or TRBV12-4 with TRBJ1-2; D not certain. This CDR3 spans 12 amino acids. V lost 3 bases and J lost 7, with 9 bases in between. CDR3 DNA: TGTGCCAGCAGTTTTCCGCAAGGTGGCTACACCTTC. Translation: CASSFPQGGYTF.

The chain joins TRBV5-4 to TRBJ2-3; TRBD2 matches 7 bases. CDR3 length: 15 residues. CDR1 is SGHNT and CDR2 is YYREEE in the germline V gene (reference sequence). J lost 0 bases, V lost 5 bases, and 6 bases had no gene match. CDR3 bases: TGTGCCAGCAGAGATCAGCGGGGAAGCACAGATACGCAGTATTTT. This sequence encodes CASRDQRGSTDTQYF.

This clone was seen once. CDR3 sequence reads: CASSSEIAGYEQYF. CDR3 bases: TGTGCCAGCAGTTCCGAGATCGCCGGCTACGAGCAGTACTTC. The genes are TRBV4-2 and TRBJ2-7; no firm D call. Per germline, CDR1 LGHNA and CDR2 YNFKEQ. Trimming removed 6 bases at V and 3 bases at J, with 15 bases between. This CDR3 is built from 14 residues.

CDR3 in amino acids: CASSFRGGEKLFF. The CDR3 DNA is TGTGCCAGCAGTTTCCGGGGAGGTGAAAAACTGTTTTTT. The V call is TRBV27, the J call TRBJ1-4; D gene unclear. Looked up from germline, CDR1 is MNHEY and CDR2 is SMNVEV (reference sequence). V was cut by 3 bases and J by 7 bases, with 9 bases left in between. There are 13 residues in the CDR3.

J is TRBJ2-7 and V is TRBV5-6; TRBD1 matches 7 bases. Germline V gives CDR1 SGHDT, CDR2 YYEEEE. V lost 7 bases, J lost 3 bases, and 7 bases stayed unmatched. This CDR3 spans 13 amino acids. CDR3 nucleotides: TGTGCCAGCGGCCGGGGACAGCACTACGAGCAGTACTTC. Protein sequence: CASGRGQHYEQYF. Variable domain in full (rest from reference TRBV5-6 and TRBJ2-7): DAGVTQSPTHLIKTRGQQVTLRCSPKSGHDTVSWYQQALGQGPQFIFQYYEEEERQRGNFPDRFSGHQFPNYSSELNVNALLLGDSALYLCASGRGQHYEQYFGPGTRLTVT.

The chain has TRBV11-2 and TRBJ1-3, with 7 bases identical to TRBD1. This CDR3 has 16 amino acids. Looked up from germline, CDR1 is SGHAT and CDR2 is FQNNGV. V lost 3 bases to trimming and J lost 4 bases; unmatched junction nucleotides: 9. The chain's CDR3 is CASSFPSTGAGNTIYF. CDR3 DNA: TGTGCCAGCAGCTTTCCCTCAACAGGGGCGGGAAACACCATATATTTT.

The rearrangement links TRBV5-1 to TRBJ2-2, with D unresolved. The CDR3 contains 16 residues. Germline values: CDR1 SGHRS, CDR2 YFSETQ. V dropped 2 bases and J dropped 8 bases, with 19 bases sitting between them. CDR3 sequence reads: CASSLPGQTASGELFF. The CDR3 bases are TGCGCCAGCAGCTTACCGGGTCAAACCGCCTCTGGGGAGCTGTTTTTT.

This clone was seen a few times. V gene TRBV27 combines with J gene TRBJ2-3; TRBD2 matches 7 bases. The V segment lost 3 bases and the J segment 2 bases; nucleotides outside the gene matches: 17. From germline, CDR1 is MNHEY and CDR2 SMNVEV (reference sequence). The CDR3 extends over 19 amino acids. Written as DNA, the CDR3 is TGTGCCAGCAGTTTCCTGACCTCGGGACCGGGGGGAATCACAGATACGCAGTATTTT. It specifies CASSFLTSGPGGITDTQYF.

J is TRBJ1-4 and V is TRBV25-1; no firm D call. Germline CDR1 and CDR2: MGHDK and SYGVNS. The CDR3 runs 15 residues. Trimming removed 6 bases from V and 5 bases from J, with 16 bases in between. CDR3 DNA: TGTGCCAGCAGCGATCGACCTCCGGGAAATGAAAAACTGTTTTTT. It yields the protein CASSDRPPGNEKLFF. The full variable domain, completed using reference TRBV25-1 and TRBJ1-4, is EADIYQTPRYLVIGTGKKITLECSQTMGHDKMYWYQQDPGMELHLIHYSYGVNSTEKGDLSSESTVSRIRTEHFPLTLESARPSHTSQYLCASSDRPPGNEKLFFGSGTQLSVL.

V usage is TRBV9 and J usage is TRBJ1-6, with a tentative D call TRBD1 (5 bases). The CDR3 has 16 residues. Trimming removed 4 bases from V and 7 bases from J, with 18 bases in between. Germline V gene data show CDR1 as SGDLS and CDR2 as YYNGEE. The DNA of the CDR3 is TGTGCCAGCAGCCCCTCATTTGCAGGGATGAATTCACCCCTCCACTTT. Protein sequence: CASSPSFAGMNSPLHF.

The CDR3 region has the DNA TGTGCCACCAGCAGAGGTTGGGGAAAGACAGGGGGAAGCTCCTACGAGCAGTACTTC. Translation gives CATSRGWGKTGGSSYEQYF. This chain uses TRBV15 with TRBJ2-7; 9 bases line up with TRBD1. The CDR3 has 19 residues. Germline V gives CDR1 LNHNV, CDR2 YYDKDF (reference sequence). The ends lost 1 base at V and 0 bases at J; junction bases unmatched: 13. The full variable domain, with the rest looked up from reference TRBV15 and TRBJ2-7, is DAMVIQNPRYQVTQFGKPVTLSCSQTLNHNVMYWYQQKSSQAPKLLFHYYDKDFNNEADTPDNFQSRRPNTSFCFLDIRSPGLGDTAMYLCATSRGWGKTGGSSYEQYFGPGTRLTVT.

In its sample, this clone was seen a few times. The chain combines TRBV20-1 with TRBJ1-6; 7 bases match TRBD1. J lost 6 bases, V lost 3 bases, and 11 bases had no gene match. Germline CDR1 DFQATT, CDR2 SNEGSKA (reference sequence). This CDR3 comprises 16 residues. CDR3 region: CSASNPRQGFNSPLHF. The CDR3 nucleotides read TGCAGTGCTAGTAACCCGAGACAGGGCTTTAATTCACCCCTCCACTTT.